Listed below are T cell receptor beta chains from one sample, sequenced in a study of T cells in localized non-small cell lung cancer. Repertoires were generated with immunoSEQ multiplex PCR, while TCRdb's copy carries only in-frame clones and drops some. In the table there are fewer than 20,000 clones, about 89% of which are singletons. The sequencing used peripheral blood, collected before any cancer treatment. These receptors all stem from a female donor over 55 with stage III squamous cell lung carcinoma. Both conserved end residues are part of each CDR3. A D gene is named only where the DNA matches it firmly. Clone sizes are given selectively: once, few, many, or a class where the clone is expanded.

j_call clone_size v_call d_call cdr3_aa cdr3_nt
TRBJ2-7 - TRBV7-9 - CASSPVRKKEQYF TGTGCCAGCAGCCCCGTACGGAAAAAGGAGCAGTACTTC
TRBJ2-3 - TRBV7-2 - CASSLSGRPDTQYF TGTGCCAGCAGCTTATCTGGCAGGCCAGATACGCAGTATTTT
TRBJ2-1 once TRBV7-2 - CASSPQTVHEQFF TGTGCCAGCAGCCCCCAGACTGTCCATGAGCAGTTCTTC
TRBJ2-4 - TRBV5-1 - CASSLEGNIQYF TGCGCCAGCAGCTTGGAGGGAAACATTCAGTACTTC
TRBJ1-1 once TRBV6-1 TRBD1 CASRPGQRHTEAFF TGTGCCAGCAGACCGGGACAGCGACACACTGAAGCTTTCTTT
TRBJ1-2 - TRBV19 - CASSPTAYGYTF TGTGCCAGTAGTCCGACAGCCTATGGCTACACCTTC
TRBJ2-7 few TRBV5-1 TRBD1 CASSLAVPGQGVWKQYF TGCGCCAGCAGCTTGGCTGTTCCGGGACAGGGGGTATGGAAGCAGTACTTC
TRBJ1-5 - TRBV10-2 - CASSGQVFSNQPQHF TGCGCCAGCAGTGGGCAGGTTTTTAGCAATCAGCCCCAGCATTTT
TRBJ1-2 - TRBV30 - CAWKGRVAGTF TGTGCCTGGAAGGGCCGGGTCGCCGGCACCTTC
TRBJ1-1 - TRBV6-4 - CASSDSSQGATEAFF TGTGCCAGCAGTGACTCGAGTCAAGGGGCCACTGAAGCTTTCTTT
TRBJ2-3 - TRBV2 - CASSVVWADTQYF TGTGCCAGCAGTGTTGTATGGGCAGATACGCAGTATTTT
TRBJ1-2 - TRBV28 - CAGGGNSIGYTF TGTGCCGGGGGAGGGAATTCTATCGGCTACACCTTC
TRBJ2-2 - TRBV5-8 TRBD2 CASSLAGTSGIRAGELFF TGTGCCAGCAGCTTGGCCGGGACTAGCGGGATTAGGGCCGGGGAGCTGTTTTTT
TRBJ2-1 - TRBV29-1 TRBD2 CSVSTSGNNEQFF TGCAGCGTTTCTACTAGCGGAAACAATGAGCAGTTCTTC
TRBJ2-5 - TRBV11-3 TRBD1 CASSLGAGGPREETQYF TGTGCCAGCAGCCTGGGGGCAGGGGGCCCGAGGGAAGAGACCCAGTACTTC
TRBJ1-1 - TRBV4-2 - CASSQDDKNTEAFF TGTGCCAGCAGCCAAGATGACAAGAACACTGAAGCTTTCTTT
TRBJ2-1 few TRBV5-1 TRBD2 CASSQTSGAYNEQFF TGCGCCAGCAGCCAGACTAGCGGGGCGTACAATGAGCAGTTCTTC
TRBJ1-5 - TRBV7-8 - CASSLSEGLGDQPQHF TGTGCCAGCAGCTTGAGCGAGGGGTTGGGGGATCAGCCCCAGCATTTT
TRBJ2-3 - TRBV19 - CASSEGPTDTQYF TGTGCCAGTAGTGAGGGGCCCACAGATACGCAGTATTTT
TRBJ2-2 - TRBV2 - CASRANAAGELFF TGTGCCAGCAGGGCAAATGCTGCCGGGGAGCTGTTTTTT
TRBJ2-2 - TRBV7-2 TRBD1 CASSFQGDGELFF TGTGCCAGCAGCTTCCAGGGGGACGGGGAGCTGTTTTTT
TRBJ1-3 - TRBV15 - CATSRDTGNTIYF TGTGCCACCAGCAGAGATACAGGAAACACCATATATTTT
TRBJ2-5 once TRBV5-1 TRBD1 CASSWDSQETQYF TGCGCCAGCAGCTGGGACAGCCAAGAGACCCAGTACTTC
TRBJ2-5 once TRBV10-3 - CAIGTASQETQYF TGTGCCATTGGGACTGCCTCGCAAGAGACCCAGTACTTC
TRBJ1-2 - TRBV18 TRBD1 CASSPRDSPVGYTF TGTGCCAGCTCACCGAGGGACAGTCCCGTGGGCTACACCTTC
TRBJ2-1 once TRBV7-8 - CASSFDPSSYNEQFF TGTGCCAGCAGCTTTGACCCGAGCTCCTACAATGAGCAGTTCTTC
TRBJ2-5 - TRBV21-1 - CASSKAQIQGEETQYF TGTGCCAGCAGCAAAGCGCAGATTCAGGGGGAAGAGACCCAGTACTTC
TRBJ1-2 - TRBV29-1 TRBD1 CSVEMGQGIFGYTF TGCAGCGTTGAAATGGGACAGGGGATATTTGGCTACACCTTC
TRBJ2-5 - TRBV5-6 TRBD1 CASSSRGTETQYF TGTGCCAGCAGCTCCAGGGGGACCGAGACCCAGTACTTC
TRBJ2-4 - TRBV9 - CASSVDGDRIQYF TGTGCCAGCAGCGTAGATGGGGACCGCATTCAGTACTTC
TRBJ2-7 - TRBV2 - CASSIYEQYF TGTGCCAGCAGTATCTACGAGCAGTACTTC
TRBJ2-3 - TRBV30 - CAWSKGTDTQYF TGTGCCTGGAGTAAAGGAACAGATACGCAGTATTTT
TRBJ2-1 - TRBV5-4 TRBD1 CASSLGQGFGQFF TGTGCCAGCAGCTTGGGACAGGGGTTTGGGCAGTTCTTC
TRBJ1-5 once TRBV9 TRBD1 CASTRTGSPNQPQHF TGTGCCAGCACCCGGACAGGGAGTCCCAATCAGCCCCAGCATTTT
TRBJ1-4 - TRBV19 - CASSIASHTEKLFF TGTGCCAGTAGTATAGCCTCTCACACAGAAAAACTGTTTTTT
TRBJ1-3 - TRBV20-1 - CSARFGNTIYF TGCAGTGCTAGATTTGGAAACACCATATATTTT
TRBJ2-7 once TRBV4-1 TRBD2 CASSQAGLASYEQYF TGCGCCAGCAGCCAAGCGGGACTAGCGTCCTACGAGCAGTACTTC
TRBJ2-7 - TRBV6-5 TRBD1 CASSWGTGGTYEQYF TGTGCCAGCAGTTGGGGGACAGGGGGCACCTACGAGCAGTACTTC
TRBJ2-7 - TRBV19 TRBD2 CASSPGLAQEQYF TGTGCCAGTAGTCCCGGACTAGCGCAGGAGCAGTACTTC
TRBJ2-2 - TRBV9 - CASSVNRKGNTGELFF TGTGCCAGCAGCGTAAACCGGAAGGGGAACACCGGGGAGCTGTTTTTT
TRBJ1-1 - TRBV7-9 - CATNLLKGGTEAFF TGTGCCACCAACCTCTTGAAGGGCGGGACTGAAGCTTTCTTT
TRBJ1-6 - TRBV6-5 - CASRGPFSPLHF TGTGCCAGCAGGGGCCCATTTTCACCCCTCCACTTT
TRBJ1-1 - TRBV7-9 - CASSSRSAVNTEAFF TGTGCCAGCAGCTCACGATCTGCAGTGAACACTGAAGCTTTCTTT
TRBJ1-2 - TRBV27 - CASSLKPRGYGYTF TGTGCCAGCAGTTTAAAACCCCGAGGCTATGGCTACACCTTC
TRBJ1-1 - TRBV30 - CAWSVRGFLNTEAFF TGTGCCTGGAGTGTACGGGGATTCTTGAACACTGAAGCTTTCTTT